The clone carrying this TCR beta chain has just a few counts. The antigen remains undetermined. CDR3 length: 15 amino acids. Trimming cost V 3 bases and J 5 bases; bases outside gene matches: 7. Germline V gene sequence: CDR1 SGHVS, CDR2 FQNEAQ. TCRdb re-analysed the RT-PCR reads in MiXCR, keeping a single row per CDR3 protein. The data contain around 750,000 distinct CDR3 sequences, about 20% of them singletons. This specimen comes from a study of response to subunit inactivated influenza vaccine. Findings of the study overall: Few new T cells, the authors suggested, are recruited by each seasonal influenza vaccination.

This chain links TRBV7-8 with TRBJ2-4; TRBD2 matches at 7 bases. The sample in question was PBMCs from blood, obtained approximately 5 days after vaccination. This clonotype originated in a man in his forties or fifties who received an inactivated influenza vaccine. In nucleotides, the CDR3 is TGTGCCAGCAGCTTCGGTACTAGCGCGGAAAACATTCAGTACTTC. Translating it yields CASSFGTSAENIQYF. Full variable domain (outside the CDR3, taken from reference TRBV7-8 and TRBJ2-4): GAGVSQSPRYKVAKRGQDVALRCDPISGHVSLFWYQQALGQGPEFLTYFQNEAQLDKSGLPSDRFFAERPEGSVSTLKIQRTQQEDSAVYLCASSFGTSAENIQYFGAGTRLSVL.